This TCR beta chain was sequenced for a study of cytomegalovirus exposure and HLA in healthy donors. Study results and caveats: Three chains linked to CMV were shown in vitro to be specific for CMV antigens. The authors later linked a missense DCLRE1C variant to TCR beta V- and J-gene trimming. The analysis excluded some indistinguishable V segments, including TRBV6-2 and TRBV6-3.

Notes on this clone: What it recognizes is unknown. The sample has other DNA sequences that encode this CDR3 too.

PCR involved 60 Vbeta and 13 Jbeta primers. TCRdb's table, derived via immunoSEQ multiplex PCR, lists solely in-frame clones and lacks some. The table lists more than 130,000 clones, 70% to 75% of them singletons. Germline V gene lookup returns CDR1 SEHNR and CDR2 FQNEAQ (reference sequence). Losses at the gene ends were 1 base for V and 7 bases for J; bases not matched to a gene: 8. The CDR3 extends over 16 amino acids. This receptor was taken from a human donor in good health. V and J are TRBV7-9 and TRBJ2-7; the match to TRBD2 covers 12 bases. Sequencing used PBMCs. The CDR3 nucleotides are TGTGCCAGCAGCTTAGGGGGGCTAGCGGGAGGGGAGGAGCAGTACTTC. Translating it yields CASSLGGLAGGEEQYF.